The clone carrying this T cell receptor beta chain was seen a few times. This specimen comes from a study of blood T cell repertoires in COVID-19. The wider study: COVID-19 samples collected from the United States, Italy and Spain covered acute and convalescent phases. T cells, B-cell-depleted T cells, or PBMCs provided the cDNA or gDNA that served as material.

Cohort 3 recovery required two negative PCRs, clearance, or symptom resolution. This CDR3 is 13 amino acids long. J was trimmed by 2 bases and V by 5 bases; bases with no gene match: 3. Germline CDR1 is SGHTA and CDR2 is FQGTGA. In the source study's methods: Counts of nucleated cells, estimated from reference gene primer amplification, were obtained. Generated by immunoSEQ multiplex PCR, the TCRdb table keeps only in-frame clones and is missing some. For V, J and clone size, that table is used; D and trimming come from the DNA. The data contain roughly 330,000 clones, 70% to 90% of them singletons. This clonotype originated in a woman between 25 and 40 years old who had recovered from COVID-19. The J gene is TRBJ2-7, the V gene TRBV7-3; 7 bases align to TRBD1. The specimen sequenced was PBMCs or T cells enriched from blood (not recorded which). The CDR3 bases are TGTGCCAGCAGCCCCACAGGGGCCTACGAGCAGTACTTC. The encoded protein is CASSPTGAYEQYF.